The clone carrying this TCR beta chain was detected a few times. The length of the CDR3 is 16 residues. Germline CDR1 LGHNA, CDR2 YNFKEQ. V gave up 0 bases and J gave up 7 bases, with 13 bases separating them. This entry is derived from a study of blood T cell repertoires in COVID-19. Across the whole study: Sample material is recorded as cDNA or gDNA derived from T cells, B-cell-depleted T cells, or PBMCs.

Per the original methods: Estimation of nucleated cell counts was performed using reference gene primer amplification. Sequencing used immunoSEQ multiplex PCR; TCRdb keeps in-frame clones, though not all of them. V, J and clone size are those of that table, while D and trimming were read from the DNA. The sample includes around 150,000 clones, approximately 90% seen only once; the top ten take roughly 3%. This chain uses TRBV4-2 with TRBJ1-6; D is undetermined. The clonotype originates from a woman in her sixties with active COVID-19. Sequenced: peripheral blood. The CDR3 DNA follows: TGTGCCAGCAGCCAAGATGCGGCCAGCTGGAATTCACCCCTCCACTTT. It specifies CASSQDAASWNSPLHF.